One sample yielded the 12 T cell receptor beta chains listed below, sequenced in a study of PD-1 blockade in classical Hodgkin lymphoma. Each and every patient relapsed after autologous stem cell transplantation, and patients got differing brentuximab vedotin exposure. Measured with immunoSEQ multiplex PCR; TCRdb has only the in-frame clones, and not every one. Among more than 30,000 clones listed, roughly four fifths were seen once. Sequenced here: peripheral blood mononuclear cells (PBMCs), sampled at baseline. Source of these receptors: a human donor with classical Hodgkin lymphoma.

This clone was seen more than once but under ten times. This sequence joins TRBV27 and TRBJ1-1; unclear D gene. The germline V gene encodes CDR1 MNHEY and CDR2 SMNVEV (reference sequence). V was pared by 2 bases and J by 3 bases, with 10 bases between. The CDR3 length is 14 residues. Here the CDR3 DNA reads TGTGCCAGCAGTTTAAGAGGGTTGTACACTGAAGCTTTCTTT. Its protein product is CASSLRGLYTEAFF.

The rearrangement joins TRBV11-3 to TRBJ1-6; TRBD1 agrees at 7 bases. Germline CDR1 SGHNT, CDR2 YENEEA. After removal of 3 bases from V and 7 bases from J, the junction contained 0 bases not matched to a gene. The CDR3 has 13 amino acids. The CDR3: CASSLGQNSPLHF. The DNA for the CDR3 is TGTGCCAGCAGCTTGGGACAGAATTCACCCCTCCACTTT.

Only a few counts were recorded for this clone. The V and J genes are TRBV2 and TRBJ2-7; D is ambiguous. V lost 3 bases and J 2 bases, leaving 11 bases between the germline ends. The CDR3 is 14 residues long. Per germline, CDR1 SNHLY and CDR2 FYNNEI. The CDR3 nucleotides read TGTGCCAGCAGTGATCCGGTTGGACCCTACGAGCAGTACTTC. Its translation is CASSDPVGPYEQYF. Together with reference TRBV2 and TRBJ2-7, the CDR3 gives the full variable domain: EPEVTQTPSHQVTQMGQEVILRCVPISNHLYFYWYRQILGQKVEFLVSFYNNEISEKSEIFDDQFSVERPDGSNFTLKIRSTKLEDSAMYFCASSDPVGPYEQYFGPGTRLTVT.

The DNA of the CDR3 is TGTGCCAGCTCACAAGAGGGGTCCATGAACACTGAAGCTTTCTTT. It translates to CASSQEGSMNTEAFF. The chain links TRBV18 to TRBJ1-1, with a tentative D call TRBD1 (5 bases). V was clipped by 4 bases and J by 0 bases, with 12 bases between them. This CDR3 has 15 residues. The germline CDR1 and CDR2 sequences are KGHSH and LQKENI.

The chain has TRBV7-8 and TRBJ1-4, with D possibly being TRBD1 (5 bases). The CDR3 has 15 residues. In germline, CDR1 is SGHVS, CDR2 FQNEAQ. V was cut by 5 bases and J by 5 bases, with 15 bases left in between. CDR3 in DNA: TGTGCCAGCAGCAATTGGGGACTGGGGAATGAAAAACTGTTTTTT. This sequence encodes CASSNWGLGNEKLFF. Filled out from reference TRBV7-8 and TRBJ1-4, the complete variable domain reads GAGVSQSPRYKVAKRGQDVALRCDPISGHVSLFWYQQALGQGPEFLTYFQNEAQLDKSGLPSDRFFAERPEGSVSTLKIQRTQQEDSAVYLCASSNWGLGNEKLFFGSGTQLSVL.

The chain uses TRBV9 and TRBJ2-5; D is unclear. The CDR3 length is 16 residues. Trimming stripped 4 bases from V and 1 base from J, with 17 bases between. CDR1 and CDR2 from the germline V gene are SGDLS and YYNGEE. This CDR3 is CASSSPPPGAQETQYF. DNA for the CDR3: TGTGCCAGCAGCTCACCCCCTCCCGGCGCCCAAGAGACCCAGTACTTC.

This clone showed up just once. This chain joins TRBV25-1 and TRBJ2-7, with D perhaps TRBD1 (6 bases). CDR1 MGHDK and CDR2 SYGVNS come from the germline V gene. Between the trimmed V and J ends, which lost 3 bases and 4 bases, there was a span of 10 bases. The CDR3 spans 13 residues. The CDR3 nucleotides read TGTGCCAGCAGTGAGTCAGGGGTTTACGAGCAGTACTTC. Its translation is CASSESGVYEQYF.

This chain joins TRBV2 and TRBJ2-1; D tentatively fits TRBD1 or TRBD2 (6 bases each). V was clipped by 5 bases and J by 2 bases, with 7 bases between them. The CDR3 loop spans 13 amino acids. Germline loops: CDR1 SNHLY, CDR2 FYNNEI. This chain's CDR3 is CASSRGAYNEQFF. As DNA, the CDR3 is TGTGCCAGCAGTAGGGGGGCCTACAATGAGCAGTTCTTC.

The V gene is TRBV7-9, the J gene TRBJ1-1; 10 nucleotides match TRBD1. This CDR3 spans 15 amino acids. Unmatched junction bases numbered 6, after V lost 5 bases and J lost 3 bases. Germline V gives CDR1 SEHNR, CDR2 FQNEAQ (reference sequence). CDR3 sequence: CASSASGQGDTEAFF. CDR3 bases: TGTGCCAGCAGCGCTAGCGGACAGGGGGACACTGAAGCTTTCTTT.

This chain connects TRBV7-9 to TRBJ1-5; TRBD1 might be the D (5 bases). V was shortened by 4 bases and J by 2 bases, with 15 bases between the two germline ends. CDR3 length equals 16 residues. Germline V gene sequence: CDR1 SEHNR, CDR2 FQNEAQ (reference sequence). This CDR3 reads CASSYLGQGRNQPQHF. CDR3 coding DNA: TGTGCCAGCAGCTACTTGGGGCAGGGTCGCAATCAGCCCCAGCATTTT.

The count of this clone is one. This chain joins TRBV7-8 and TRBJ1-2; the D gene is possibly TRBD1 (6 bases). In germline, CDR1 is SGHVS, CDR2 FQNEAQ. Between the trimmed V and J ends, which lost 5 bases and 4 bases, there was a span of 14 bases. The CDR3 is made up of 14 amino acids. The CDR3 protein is CASSPDGTPYGYTF. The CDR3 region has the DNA TGTGCCAGCAGCCCGGACGGGACACCCTATGGCTACACCTTC.

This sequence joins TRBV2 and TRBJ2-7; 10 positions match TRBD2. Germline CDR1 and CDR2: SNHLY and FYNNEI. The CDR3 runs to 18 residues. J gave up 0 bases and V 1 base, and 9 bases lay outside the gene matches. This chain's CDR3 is CASSEVVTSGPHSYEQYF. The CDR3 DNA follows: TGTGCCAGCAGTGAAGTGGTGACTAGCGGGCCTCACTCCTACGAGCAGTACTTC.